This record concerns one T cell receptor beta chain sequence. In the study's own analysis: How many nucleated cells were present was estimated from reference gene primer amplification. Clones were read by immunoSEQ multiplex PCR, and TCRdb kept only the in-frame ones, dropping some. Clonal size and the V and J genes are those of that table, whereas D and trimming came from the DNA. This sample has about 150,000 clones, with more than 70% found just once. The data belong to a study of blood T cell repertoires in COVID-19. Study in general: Both acute and convalescent COVID-19 samples were obtained from the United States, Italy and Spain.

Source material: peripheral blood. This sequence was found in a man in his sixties with acute or convalescent COVID-19.

The CDR3 protein is CASSEGGRSNQPQHF. The CDR3 DNA follows: TGTGCCAGCAGTGAGGGGGGAAGAAGCAATCAGCCCCAGCATTTT. This chain links TRBV25-1 with TRBJ1-5, with D possibly matching TRBD1 (5 bases). With 3 bases removed from V and 1 base from J, the gap between germline ends came to 10 bases. The CDR3 has 15 amino acids. Germline lookup yields CDR1 MGHDK and CDR2 SYGVNS.